Each of the 25 T cell receptor beta chains below was sequenced from the same sample in a study of shared clonotypes between healthy human individuals. Some clones are missing from TCRdb's copy, which holds only in-frame ones; the method was immunoSEQ multiplex PCR. Here the sample spans some 1.5 million clones, roughly 96% being singletons. Sequencing used naive CD4+ T cells sorted from blood. Subset specified: CD45RA+ positively selected. Source of these receptors: a man aged 25 to 40 in good health.

Only one count was recorded for this clone. V is TRBV5-5 and J is TRBJ2-1; TRBD1 agrees at 10 bases. The CDR3 is 17 residues long. Trimming took 0 bases from V and 2 from J; bases not matched to a gene: 5. Germline CDR1 and CDR2: SGHKS and YYEKEE (reference sequence). The CDR3 sequence is CASSLDGTGVAYNEQFF. The CDR3 bases are TGTGCCAGCAGCTTGGACGGGACAGGGGTGGCCTACAATGAGCAGTTCTTC.

The chain joins TRBV6-5 to TRBJ2-1; TRBD2 agrees at 14 bases. After removal of 4 bases from V and 7 bases from J, the junction contained 6 bases not matched to a gene. CDR1 is MNHEY and CDR2 is SVGAGI in the germline V gene. The CDR3 runs to 16 residues. The CDR3 here is CASSLRLAGGKNEQFF. CDR3 DNA sequence: TGTGCCAGCAGTTTACGACTAGCGGGAGGGAAGAATGAGCAGTTCTTC.

This chain joins TRBV13 and TRBJ1-1, with D hard to call. This CDR3 is 13 amino acids long. Trimming took off 3 bases at V and 5 bases at J, with 10 bases between the two ends. In germline, CDR1 is PRHDT, CDR2 FYEKMQ (reference sequence). This chain's CDR3 is CASSLAVGTEAFF. The CDR3 DNA sequence: TGTGCCAGCAGCTTGGCGGTAGGAACTGAAGCTTTCTTT. Supplemented by reference TRBV13 and TRBJ1-1, the full variable domain reads AAGVIQSPRHLIKEKRETATLKCYPIPRHDTVYWYQQGPGQDPQFLISFYEKMQSDKGSIPDRFSAQQFSDYHSELNMSSLELGDSALYFCASSLAVGTEAFFGQGTRLTVV.

The rearrangement joins TRBV5-4 to TRBJ2-3, with TRBD2 matching 8 bases. CDR3 length equals 15 residues. Germline V gene sequence: CDR1 SGHNT, CDR2 YYREEE (reference sequence). With 0 bases clipped from V and 5 bases from J, the junction kept 5 bases outside the gene matches. CDR3 sequence (DNA): TGTGCCAGCAGCTTGGCGAGCGGGAGAGGAGATACGCAGTATTTT. Its translation is CASSLASGRGDTQYF. Complete variable domain (other parts from reference TRBV5-4 and TRBJ2-3): ETGVTQSPTHLIKTRGQQVTLRCSSQSGHNTVSWYQQALGQGPQFIFQYYREEENGRGNFPPRFSGLQFPNYSSELNVNALELDDSALYLCASSLASGRGDTQYFGPGTRLTVL.

The chain is built from TRBV7-2 and TRBJ1-5, with unresolved D. The CDR3 covers 15 residues. Germline CDR1 reads SGHTA; CDR2 reads FQGNSA. Trimming cost V 1 base and J 3 bases, with 10 bases left between them. In DNA, the CDR3 is TGTGCCAGCAGCTTAGACTTCACAAACAATCAGCCCCAGCATTTT. This encodes CASSLDFTNNQPQHF.

This clone has only one observation. The chain is built from TRBV7-2 and TRBJ2-2; D is uncertain. CDR1 and CDR2 (germline): SGHTA, FQGNSA. This CDR3 comprises 14 residues. The germline V and J ends were trimmed by 5 bases and 6 bases, with 13 bases remaining between them. CDR3 sequence reads: CASSVEQASGELFF. The CDR3 DNA follows: TGTGCCAGCAGCGTCGAGCAGGCCTCCGGGGAGCTGTTTTTT. Together with reference TRBV7-2 and TRBJ2-2, the CDR3 gives the full variable domain: GAGVSQSPSNKVTEKGKDVELRCDPISGHTALYWYRQSLGQGLEFLIYFQGNSAPDKSGLPSDRFSAERTGGSVSTLTIQRTQQEDSAVYLCASSVEQASGELFFGEGSRLTVL.

This rearrangement joins TRBV2 to TRBJ2-1; maybe TRBD1 (5 bases). V dropped 6 bases and J dropped 5 bases, with 17 bases sitting between them. The CDR3 contains 15 residues. Germline CDR1 is SNHLY and CDR2 is FYNNEI. CDR3 sequence: CASSLRGSLNNEQFF. CDR3 in DNA: TGTGCCAGCAGCTTAAGGGGCAGTCTAAACAATGAGCAGTTCTTC.

This chain joins TRBV4-1 and TRBJ2-3; D gene uncertain. The germline V gene encodes CDR1 MGHRA and CDR2 YSYEKL. The V end was cut by 4 bases, the J end by 2 bases, with 16 bases between. The CDR3 has 16 amino acids. Here the CDR3 DNA reads TGCGCCAGCAGCCGCCGGTTGGTGGGCGCCACAGATACGCAGTATTTT. Protein sequence: CASSRRLVGATDTQYF.

The V call is TRBV5-8, the J call TRBJ1-4; tentatively, D is TRBD1 (5 bases). This CDR3 is built from 16 residues. The V gene lost 0 bases and the J gene lost 8 bases, with 17 bases spanning the gap. Germline V gene data show CDR1 as SGHTS and CDR2 as YDEGEE. For the CDR3, the DNA is TGTGCCAGCAGCTTGGATTTGGGCAGGGATGCGGAAAAACTGTTTTTT. This gives the protein CASSLDLGRDAEKLFF.

This rearrangement joins TRBV7-9 to TRBJ2-1, with 10 bases identical to TRBD2. CDR3 length equals 17 residues. Germline V gene data show CDR1 as SEHNR and CDR2 as FQNEAQ (reference sequence). Trimming cost V 3 bases and J 3 bases; bases outside gene matches: 8. CDR3 coding DNA: TGTGCCAGCAGCTTCCAGACTAGCGGGTCGTTCTACAATGAGCAGTTCTTC. The encoded protein is CASSFQTSGSFYNEQFF.

The chain couples TRBV15 to TRBJ2-5, with 7 bases aligning to TRBD1. After removal of 5 bases from V and 5 bases from J, the junction contained 11 bases not matched to a gene. This CDR3 comprises 15 residues. Germline V lookup: CDR1 LNHNV, CDR2 YYDKDF (reference sequence). DNA of the CDR3: TGTGCCACCAGCGTACACAGGGGTCAAGGGGAGACCCAGTACTTC. Translated, it gives CATSVHRGQGETQYF.

The chain employs TRBV15 and TRBJ2-1; 13 bases line up with TRBD2. The trim removed 5 bases at V and 9 bases at J, leaving 4 bases unmatched. The CDR3 runs to 14 residues. Germline V gene lookup returns CDR1 LNHNV and CDR2 YYDKDF (reference sequence). The CDR3 nucleotides are TGTGCCACCAGCTTAAGGACTAGCGGGAGTGAGCAGTTCTTC. Amino acids: CATSLRTSGSEQFF.

The rearrangement links TRBV2 to TRBJ2-7, with TRBD2 matching over 11 bases. After removal of 5 bases from V and 4 bases from J, the junction contained 4 bases not matched to a gene. CDR1 is SNHLY, CDR2 FYNNEI, per germline. This CDR3 region has 14 residues. The CDR3 DNA follows: TGTGCCAGCAGTACTAGCGGGAGCTCGTACGAGCAGTACTTC. The encoded protein is CASSTSGSSYEQYF.

This rearrangement joins TRBV28 to TRBJ2-7; 15 bases line up with TRBD2. Trimming at V came to 8 bases and at J to 7 bases, leaving 6 bases not matched to a gene. Germline values: CDR1 MDHEN, CDR2 SYDVKM. This CDR3 has 14 amino acids. In DNA form, the CDR3 reads TGTGCCAGCCAGGGACTAGCGGGAGGAGGTGAGCAGTACTTC. Its protein product is CASQGLAGGGEQYF.

The chain recombines TRBV2 with TRBJ2-1, with TRBD2 identical over 9 bases. This CDR3 has 14 amino acids. Germline CDR1 and CDR2: SNHLY and FYNNEI. V gave up 8 bases and J gave up 5 bases; unmatched junction bases: 7. CDR3 sequence (DNA): TGTGCCAGCTGTCGTGCGGGAGGGAACAATGAGCAGTTCTTC. This encodes CASCRAGGNNEQFF.

This clone was counted once. CDR3 DNA: TGTGCCAGTAGAAGGGACAGGTCCAATCAGCCCCAGCATTTT. This sequence encodes CASRRDRSNQPQHF. The chain recombines TRBV19 with TRBJ1-5, with TRBD1 matching 8 bases. The CDR3 is 14 amino acids. Germline values: CDR1 LNHDA, CDR2 SQIVND (reference sequence). Trimming cost V 6 bases and J 3 bases; bases outside gene matches: 4.

Points on this clone: This sample includes further DNA sequences coding for the same CDR3. This chain connects TRBV15 to TRBJ2-7, with D uncertain. Germline V gene sequence: CDR1 LNHNV, CDR2 YYDKDF (reference sequence). CDR3 size: 12 residues. V lost 1 base, J lost 6 bases, and 7 bases lay in between. CDR3 sequence (DNA): TGTGCCACCAGCAGAGTCGGCTTCGAGCAGTACTTC. It encodes CATSRVGFEQYF.

V usage is TRBV2 and J usage is TRBJ2-5, with D unclear. Germline CDR1 reads SNHLY; CDR2 reads FYNNEI. V lost 5 bases and J lost 7, with 8 bases in between. This CDR3 spans 11 amino acids. CDR3 sequence: CASSPPGTQYF. DNA for the CDR3: TGTGCCAGCAGTCCCCCGGGGACCCAGTACTTC.

The V call is TRBV4-3, the J call TRBJ1-2; D is unclear. This CDR3 spans 15 amino acids. The germline CDR1 and CDR2 sequences are LGHNA and YSLEER. Trimming took 0 bases from V and 8 from J, leaving 16 bases between them. This CDR3 is CASSQDLRRTGGYTF. The CDR3 DNA reads TGCGCCAGCAGCCAAGATTTGCGCAGGACGGGGGGCTACACCTTC.

The gene calls are TRBV10-3 and TRBJ2-3; perhaps TRBD1 as D (6 bases). Germline assignment: CDR1 ENHRY and CDR2 SYGVKD. The V end lost 3 bases, the J end lost 2 bases, and 18 bases lay between the germline ends. The CDR3 loop spans 17 amino acids. Here the CDR3 DNA reads TGTGCCATCAGTGACCCGGGGACACTTCAACTCACAGATACGCAGTATTTT. It encodes CAISDPGTLQLTDTQYF.

The J gene is TRBJ2-3, the V gene TRBV29-1, with TRBD2 matching 10 bases. Germline-derived CDR1 and CDR2 are SQVTM and ANQGSEA. The length of the CDR3 is 13 residues. V lost 6 bases and J lost 3; bases outside the gene matches: 3. The DNA for the CDR3 is TGCAGCGTACTAGCGGGAAAAACAGATACGCAGTATTTT. Amino acids: CSVLAGKTDTQYF.

The chain uses TRBV19 and TRBJ2-5; possible D gene TRBD2, 5 bases. Trimming left V 3 bases short and J 3 bases short, with 8 bases between. This CDR3 contains 13 residues. Germline values: CDR1 LNHDA, CDR2 SQIVND (reference sequence). The CDR3 DNA sequence: TGTGCCAGTAGTATGTTGCGGGAAGAGACCCAGTACTTC. Amino acids: CASSMLREETQYF.

This chain links TRBV21-1 with TRBJ2-3; TRBD1, the table's D call, was not compared with the DNA. TRBV21-1 has pseudogene status. This CDR3 region has 17 residues. CDR3 bases: TGTGCCAGCAGCGACCCCCGGGACAAAGATCGCACAGATACGCAGTATTTT. Its translation: CASSDPRDKDRTDTQYF.

The chain has TRBV18 and TRBJ2-1, with a tentative D call TRBD2 (6 bases). The CDR3 consists of 20 residues. Trimming cost V 1 base and J 4 bases, with 26 bases left between them. Per germline, CDR1 KGHSH and CDR2 LQKENI. The CDR3 nucleotides are TGTGCCAGCTCACCACTACCCCCGGGCGGGATCAGAACTCAGTACAATGAGCAGTTCTTC. Amino acid sequence: CASSPLPPGGIRTQYNEQFF.

This sequence joins TRBV5-1 and TRBJ2-7; D is unclear. Looked up from germline, CDR1 is SGHRS and CDR2 is YFSETQ. V gave up 6 bases and J gave up 3 bases, with 13 bases separating them. This CDR3 has 13 amino acids. The CDR3: CASNSDPLYEQYF. The CDR3, as DNA: TGCGCCAGCAACTCTGACCCCCTCTACGAGCAGTACTTC.